Listed here are 7 T cell receptor beta chains from one sample, sequenced in a study of T cell responses to AZD1222 COVID-19 vaccine. Only in-frame clones appear in the TCRdb table, and some are missing; sequencing was by immunoSEQ multiplex PCR. The repertoire holds 100,000 to 150,000 clones, with less than 90% as singletons. The sequences come from peripheral blood, collected on day 0 of AZD1222 vaccination. All receptors come from an adult in good health.

The genes are TRBV7-9 and TRBJ1-5; TRBD1 agrees at 9 bases. Germline CDR1 is SEHNR and CDR2 is FQNEAQ (reference sequence). CDR3 length equals 16 residues. V trimming: 4 bases; J trimming: 7 bases; junction bases outside the gene matches: 11. CDR3 nucleotides: TGTGCCAGCAGCTCCTCCGGGACAGGGTTGTGGCAGCCCCAGCATTTT. Translation: CASSSSGTGLWQPQHF.

This chain connects TRBV9 to TRBJ2-2; no definite D call. With 5 bases removed from V and 0 bases from J, the gap between germline ends came to 17 bases. The V gene's germline CDR1 is SGDLS and CDR2 YYNGEE. The CDR3 contains 17 residues. In DNA form, the CDR3 reads TGTGCCAGCAGGAGGTCCGCCAAAAGCTCGAACACCGGGGAGCTGTTTTTT. Amino acids: CASRRSAKSSNTGELFF. The variable domain in full, completed from reference TRBV9 and TRBJ2-2, reads DSGVTQTPKHLITATGQRVTLRCSPRSGDLSVYWYQQSLDQGLQFLIQYYNGEERAKGNILERFSAQQFPDLHSELNLSSLELGDSALYFCASRRSAKSSNTGELFFGEGSRLTVL.

This chain joins TRBV15 and TRBJ1-2; D uncertain. The CDR3 spans 14 residues. V lost 0 bases and J lost 3, with 8 bases in between. Germline-derived CDR1 and CDR2 are LNHNV and YYDKDF (reference sequence). The CDR3 loop is CATSRDRTYYGYTF. The CDR3 nucleotides are TGTGCCACCAGCAGAGATAGGACCTACTATGGCTACACCTTC.

V is TRBV27 and J is TRBJ1-6; no clear D. Deletions cut 6 bases from V and 4 bases from J, with 10 bases between. CDR1 and CDR2 from the germline V gene are MNHEY and SMNVEV (reference sequence). This CDR3 comprises 14 residues. The CDR3: CASSVGLYNSPLHF. The DNA of the CDR3 is TGTGCCAGCAGCGTCGGTCTGTATAATTCACCCCTCCACTTT.

This sequence joins TRBV7-2 and TRBJ2-2, with TRBD1 matching 9 bases. CDR1 and CDR2 (germline): SGHTA, FQGNSA. V lost 1 base, J lost 0 bases, and 0 bases stayed unmatched. The CDR3 extends over 16 amino acids. CDR3: CASSLGTGANTGELFF. Here the CDR3 DNA reads TGTGCCAGCAGCTTAGGGACAGGGGCGAACACCGGGGAGCTGTTTTTT.

The chain carries TRBV6-5 and TRBJ1-5; weak D call: TRBD1 (5 bases). V lost 8 bases, J lost 3 bases, and 17 bases lay in between. There are 15 residues in the CDR3. The V gene's germline CDR1 is MNHEY and CDR2 SVGAGI. CDR3 in amino acids: CASSLGDGHNQPQHF. In DNA, the CDR3 is TGTGCCAGCTCACTAGGAGACGGACACAATCAGCCCCAGCATTTT.

The rearrangement uses TRBV27 and TRBJ2-7, with D perhaps being TRBD1 or TRBD2 (6 bases each). The germline CDR1 and CDR2 sequences are MNHEY and SMNVEV (reference sequence). The CDR3 has 13 residues. Trimming left V 3 bases short and J 10 bases short, with 16 bases between. Written as DNA, the CDR3 is TGTGCCAGCAGTTTCACTAGGGGGGAGTTACAGTACTTC. Residues: CASSFTRGELQYF.